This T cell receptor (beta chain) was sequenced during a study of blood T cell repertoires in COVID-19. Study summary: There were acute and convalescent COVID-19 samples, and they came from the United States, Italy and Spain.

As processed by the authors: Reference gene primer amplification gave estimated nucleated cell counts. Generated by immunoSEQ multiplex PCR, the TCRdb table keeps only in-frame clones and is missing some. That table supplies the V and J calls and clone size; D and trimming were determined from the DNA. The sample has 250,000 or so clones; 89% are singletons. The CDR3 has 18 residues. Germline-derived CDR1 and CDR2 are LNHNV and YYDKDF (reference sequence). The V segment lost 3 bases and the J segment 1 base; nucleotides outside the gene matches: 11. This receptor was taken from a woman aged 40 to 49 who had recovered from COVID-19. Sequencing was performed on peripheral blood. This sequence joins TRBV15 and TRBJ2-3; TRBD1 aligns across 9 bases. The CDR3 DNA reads TGTGCCACCAGCAGGGGGACAGGGATACCGTCAGGCACAGATACGCAGTATTTT. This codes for CATSRGTGIPSGTDTQYF.